This T cell receptor (beta chain) emerged from a study of Ad26.COV2.S vaccination and SARS-CoV-2 variants. The germline V gene encodes CDR1 ENHRY and CDR2 SYGVKD. This CDR3 has 13 amino acids. V lost 8 bases, J lost 5 bases, and 6 bases stayed unmatched. Assay used: immunoSEQ multiplex PCR; TCRdb lists only in-frame clones, some missing. The table has around 450,000 clones, 90% seen once. General study results and limits: From the TCR breadth and depth analyses, total T cell responses may have been underestimated.

Remarks on this clone: Its target is unknown.

Treatment reported: some 20 received Ad26.COV2.S at low or high dose, single or two shots; roughly 5 received placebo; per-sample allocation not given. Sample collection was performed on day 63 after the first vaccine or placebo injection. An Ad26 vector was used to express Wuhan-strain SARS-CoV-2 spike as the vaccine. This TCR derives from a person between 18 and 59 years old who received the Ad26.COV2.S COVID-19 vaccine or a placebo. Sequenced here: peripheral blood, sampled in a trial of Ad26.COV2.S vaccine versus placebo. The chain joins TRBV10-3 to TRBJ2-5; 9 nucleotides align to TRBD1. The CDR3 DNA is TGTGCCATCCAGGGACAGGGAGGGGAGACCCAGTACTTC. Its translation is CAIQGQGGETQYF.